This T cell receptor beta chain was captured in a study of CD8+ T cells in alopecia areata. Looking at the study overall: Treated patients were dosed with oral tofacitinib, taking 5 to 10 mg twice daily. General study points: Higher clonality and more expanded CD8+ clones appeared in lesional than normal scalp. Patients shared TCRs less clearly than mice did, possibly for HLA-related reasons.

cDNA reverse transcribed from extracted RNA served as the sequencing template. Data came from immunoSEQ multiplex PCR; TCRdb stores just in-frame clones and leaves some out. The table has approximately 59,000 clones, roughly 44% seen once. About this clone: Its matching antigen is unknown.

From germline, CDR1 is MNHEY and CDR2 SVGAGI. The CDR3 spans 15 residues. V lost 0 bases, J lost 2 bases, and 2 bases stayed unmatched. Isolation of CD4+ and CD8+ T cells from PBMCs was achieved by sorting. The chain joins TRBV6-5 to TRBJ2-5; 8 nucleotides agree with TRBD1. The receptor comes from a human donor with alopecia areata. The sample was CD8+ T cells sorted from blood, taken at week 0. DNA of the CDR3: TGTGCCAGCAGTTACTCGACAGGGGAACAAGAGACCCAGTACTTC. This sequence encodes CASSYSTGEQETQYF.